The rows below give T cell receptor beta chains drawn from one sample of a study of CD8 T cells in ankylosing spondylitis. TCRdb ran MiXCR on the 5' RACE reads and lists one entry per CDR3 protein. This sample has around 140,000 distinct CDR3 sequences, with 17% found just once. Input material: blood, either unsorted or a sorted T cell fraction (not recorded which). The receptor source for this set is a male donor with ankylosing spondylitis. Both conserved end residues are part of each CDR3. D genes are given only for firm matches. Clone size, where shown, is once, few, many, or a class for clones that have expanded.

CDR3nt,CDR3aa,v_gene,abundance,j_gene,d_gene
TGTGCCAGCAGCCAAACACAGTACTCCTACGAGCAGTACTTC,CASSQTQYSYEQYF,TRBV3-1,few,TRBJ2-7,NA
TGTGCCAGCAGCCTCGGACTAGCGGGCTCCTACGAGCAGTACTTC,CASSLGLAGSYEQYF,TRBV3-1,many,TRBJ2-7,TRBD2
TGTGCCAGCAGGGAGACTAGCGGGGGATTTCGCGAGCAGTACTTC,CASRETSGGFREQYF,TRBV2,NA,TRBJ2-7,TRBD2
TGTGCCAGCAGTCATCGGGGGCATCCATCCTACGAGCAGTACTTC,CASSHRGHPSYEQYF,TRBV6-1,once,TRBJ2-7,NA
TGCGCCAGCAGCCCCCCCCGACAGGGGGTTACGGAGACCCAGTACTTC,CASSPPRQGVTETQYF,TRBV4-1,few,TRBJ2-5,TRBD1
TGTGCCAGCACCCCAGGGAGGTTAAATGAGCAGTTCTTC,CASTPGRLNEQFF,TRBV12-3/TRBV12-4,many,TRBJ2-1,NA
TGTGCCAGCAGTTTTTGGGGCTCCCCAGGTGGCAATGAGCAGTTCTTC,CASSFWGSPGGNEQFF,TRBV12-3/TRBV12-4,NA,TRBJ2-1,NA
TGCAGTGCTACACCTGGAGACAACTATGGCTACACCTTC,CSATPGDNYGYTF,TRBV20-1,few,TRBJ1-2,NA
TGTGCCAGCAGTGAAGCCGGGACTAGCGAGGTCGCCTACAATGAGCAGTTCTTC,CASSEAGTSEVAYNEQFF,TRBV2,few,TRBJ2-1,TRBD2
TGTGCCAGCAGAACGGGGGTAGATAGCAATCAGCCCCAGCATTTT,CASRTGVDSNQPQHF,TRBV21-1,few,TRBJ1-5,NA
TGTGCCAGCAGTTACGCGGGGGGAAACACCATATATTTT,CASSYAGGNTIYF,TRBV6-5,NA,TRBJ1-3,NA
TGCGCCAGCAGCTTGGAGACCCTAGCTCCCGAGCAGTACTTC,CASSLETLAPEQYF,TRBV5-1,NA,TRBJ2-7,NA
TGCGCCAGCAGCCAAGATAGTGTTAACGGGGGAATTACAGATACGCAGTATTTT,CASSQDSVNGGITDTQYF,TRBV4-3,NA,TRBJ2-3,NA
TGTGCCAGCAGCTTAGCGTACCCGGGGAAGAACACTGAAGCTTTCTTT,CASSLAYPGKNTEAFF,TRBV7-9,few,TRBJ1-1,NA
TGTGCCAGCAGCGTAGCGGGGACAGGGTCCCCCTACAATGAGCAGTTCTTC,CASSVAGTGSPYNEQFF,TRBV9,NA,TRBJ2-1,TRBD1
TGTGCCAGCAGTGAACCCCTGACGGCGAGCTCCTACGAGCAGTACTTC,CASSEPLTASSYEQYF,TRBV2,few,TRBJ2-7,NA
TGCAGCGTAACGGGACAGGGCTACGAGCAGTACTTC,CSVTGQGYEQYF,TRBV29-1,many,TRBJ2-7,TRBD1
TGCGCCAGCAGCCAAGAGGCCCTTCGGAACAATGAGCAGTTCTTC,CASSQEALRNNEQFF,TRBV4-3,NA,TRBJ2-1,NA